These 7 T cell receptor beta chains share one sample of origin, sequenced in a study of immune evolution from preneoplasia to lung adenocarcinoma. Profiling relied on immunoSEQ multiplex PCR, and the TCRdb table lists in-frame clones only, not all of them. The sample holds more than 8,500 clones, around 90% seen once. The sequenced sample was FFPE invasive lung adenocarcinoma tissue. Receptors were obtained from a person aged 70 to 85 with invasive lung adenocarcinoma.

This chain joins TRBV28 and TRBJ1-2; TRBD1 matches at 7 bases. CDR1 and CDR2 from the germline V gene are MDHEN and SYDVKM. This CDR3 is built from 15 residues. Trimming took 3 bases from V and 3 from J; bases not matched to a gene: 7. The CDR3 loop reads CASSFAGQDDYGYTF. Here the CDR3 DNA reads TGTGCCAGCAGTTTTGCCGGACAGGACGACTATGGCTACACCTTC.

The rearrangement joins TRBV19 to TRBJ2-5; 8 bases are a match to TRBD1. The CDR3 is 15 residues long. From germline, CDR1 is LNHDA and CDR2 SQIVND (reference sequence). V was pared by 3 bases and J by 2 bases, with 5 bases of the junction left unmatched. The CDR3 is CASSMDRAKQETQYF. The CDR3, as DNA: TGTGCCAGTAGTATGGACAGGGCCAAGCAAGAGACCCAGTACTTC.

The chain employs TRBV29-1 and TRBJ2-1; D possibly matches TRBD1 or TRBD2 (6 bases each). The CDR3 has 15 amino acids. Germline CDR1 SQVTM, CDR2 ANQGSEA. Trimming removed 7 bases from V and 9 bases from J, with 25 bases in between. CDR3 sequence (DNA): TGCAGCGCTGCATCCGTCGGGGGCCTATGGGGTGAGCAGTTCTTC. It translates to CSAASVGGLWGEQFF.

This clone was observed once. V gene TRBV27 combines with J gene TRBJ2-7; 13 positions agree with TRBD2. The CDR3 extends over 14 amino acids. From germline, CDR1 is MNHEY and CDR2 SMNVEV (reference sequence). V was clipped by 5 bases and J by 3 bases; unmatched bases: 1. CDR3 bases: TGTGCCAGCAGTAGGACTAGCGGGAGCTACGAGCAGTACTTC. Protein: CASSRTSGSYEQYF.

The chain couples TRBV6-6 to TRBJ2-7; perhaps D is TRBD1 or TRBD2 (5 bases each). This CDR3 has 16 residues. The V gene lost 7 bases and the J gene lost 6 bases, with 25 bases spanning the gap. Germline V gene sequence: CDR1 MNHNY, CDR2 SVGAGI (reference sequence). CDR3 DNA sequence: TGTGCCAGCACCCAATCCGGGCCCAGAGGGGTGCGCGAGCAGTACTTC. It specifies CASTQSGPRGVREQYF.

The chain recombines TRBV27 with TRBJ2-1, with a tentative D call TRBD1 (5 bases). Germline V lookup: CDR1 MNHEY, CDR2 SMNVEV (reference sequence). This CDR3 comprises 12 residues. V lost 8 bases, J lost 15 bases, and 20 bases lay in between. CDR3: CASGVGRTSLFF. Written as DNA, the CDR3 is TGTGCCAGCGGGGTGGGGCGGACGAGCTTGTTCTTC.

The CDR3 here is CATSQFGGETQYF. In DNA, the CDR3 is TGTGCCACCAGCCAGTTTGGAGGCGAGACCCAGTACTTC. The V call is TRBV15, the J call TRBJ2-5, with a weak D call TRBD2 (5 bases). Trimming pared 5 bases from V and 5 bases from J, leaving 12 bases between. The CDR3 contains 13 residues. Germline CDR1 LNHNV, CDR2 YYDKDF (reference sequence).